This TCR beta chain was identified during a study of CD8+ T cells in alopecia areata. Germline V gives CDR1 SQVTM, CDR2 ANQGSEA. Trimming left V 1 base short and J 2 bases short, with 18 bases between. This CDR3 comprises 16 residues. cDNA prepared by RNA extraction and subsequent reverse transcription served as the template for sequencing. TCRdb keeps only in-frame clones here, not all; method: immunoSEQ multiplex PCR. The sample holds 160,000 or so clones, under 60% seen once. This clone turned up a few times. The source material was CD8+ T cells sorted from blood, sampled at week 0. The TCR sequence derives from a human donor with alopecia areata. The rearrangement uses TRBV29-1 and TRBJ2-7; tentatively, D is TRBD1 (6 bases). DNA for the CDR3: TGCAGCGTTGAAGGTAGAGGTACAGGGTCCACCTACGAGCAGTACTTC. Its translation: CSVEGRGTGSTYEQYF.